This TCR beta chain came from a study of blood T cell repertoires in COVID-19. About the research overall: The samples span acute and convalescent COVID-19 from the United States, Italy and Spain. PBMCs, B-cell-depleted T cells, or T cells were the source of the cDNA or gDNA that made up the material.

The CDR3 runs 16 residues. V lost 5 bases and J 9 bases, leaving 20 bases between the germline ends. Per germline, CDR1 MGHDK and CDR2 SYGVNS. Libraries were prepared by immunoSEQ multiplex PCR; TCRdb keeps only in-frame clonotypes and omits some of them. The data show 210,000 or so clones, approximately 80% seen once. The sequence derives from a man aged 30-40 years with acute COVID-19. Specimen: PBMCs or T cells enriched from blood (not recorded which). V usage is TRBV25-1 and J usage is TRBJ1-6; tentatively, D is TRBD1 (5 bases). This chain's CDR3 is CASSTTRDSTSSPLHF. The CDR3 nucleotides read TGTGCCAGCAGTACGACGCGCGACAGTACGAGTTCACCCCTCCACTTT.